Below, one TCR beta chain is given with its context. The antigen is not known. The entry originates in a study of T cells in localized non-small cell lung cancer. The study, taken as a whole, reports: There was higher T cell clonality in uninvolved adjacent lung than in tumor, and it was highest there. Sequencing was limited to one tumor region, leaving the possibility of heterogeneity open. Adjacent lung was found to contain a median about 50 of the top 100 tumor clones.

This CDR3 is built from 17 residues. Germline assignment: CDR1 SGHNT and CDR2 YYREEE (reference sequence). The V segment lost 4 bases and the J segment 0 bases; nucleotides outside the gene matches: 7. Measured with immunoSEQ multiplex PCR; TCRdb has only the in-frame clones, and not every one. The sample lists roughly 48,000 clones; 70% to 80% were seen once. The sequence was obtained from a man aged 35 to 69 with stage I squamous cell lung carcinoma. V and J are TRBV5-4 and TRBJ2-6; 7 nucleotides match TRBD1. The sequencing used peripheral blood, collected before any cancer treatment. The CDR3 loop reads CASSTPGQSSGANVLTF. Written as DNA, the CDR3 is TGTGCCAGCAGCACTCCGGGACAGAGCTCTGGGGCCAACGTCCTGACTTTC.